The clone carrying this T cell receptor (beta chain) was seen at least ten times. This entry is derived from a study of T-cell reconstitution after alpha-beta-depleted transplantation in children. Unique molecular identifiers were used to barcode this TCRbeta library. Each CDR3 protein gets one entry after TCRdb re-called the PCR reads with MiXCR. Here the sample spans hundreds of thousands of distinct CDR3 sequences, 9.5% to 15% being singletons. CDR3 length equals 16 residues. CDR1 is DFQATT and CDR2 is SNEGSKA in the germline V gene (reference sequence). Losses at the gene ends were 5 bases for V and 0 bases for J; bases not matched to a gene: 9.

The TCR comes from a human donor who donated a stem cell graft to a child with combined immunodeficiency. This sequence joins TRBV20-1 and TRBJ2-1; TRBD2 aligns across 8 bases. Here the sequenced sample was PBMCs from the stem cell graft donor, taken from the stem cell graft. Here the CDR3 reads CSAWTATSASYNEQFF. CDR3 sequence (DNA): TGCAGTGCTTGGACGGCGACTAGCGCCTCCTACAATGAGCAGTTCTTC.